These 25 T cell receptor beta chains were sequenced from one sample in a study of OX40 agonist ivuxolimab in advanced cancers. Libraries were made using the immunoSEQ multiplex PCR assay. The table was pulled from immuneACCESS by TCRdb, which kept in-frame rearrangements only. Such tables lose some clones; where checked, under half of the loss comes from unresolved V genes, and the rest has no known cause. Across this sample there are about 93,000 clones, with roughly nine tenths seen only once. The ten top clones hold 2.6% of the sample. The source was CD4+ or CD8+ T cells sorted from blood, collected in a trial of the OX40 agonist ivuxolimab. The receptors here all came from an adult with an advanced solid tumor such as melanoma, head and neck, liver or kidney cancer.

The CDR3 DNA follows: TGTGCCAGTAAGCAGGGCAATCAGCCCCAGCATTTT. Protein product: CASKQGNQPQHF. The gene calls are TRBV19 and TRBJ1-5; D remains unclear. Trimming shortened V by 7 bases and J by 2 bases, and 6 bases separated the two germline ends. The CDR3 is 12 amino acids. Germline V gene sequence: CDR1 LNHDA, CDR2 SQIVND (reference sequence). The full variable domain, its missing parts supplied by reference TRBV19 and TRBJ1-5, is DGGITQSPKYLFRKEGQNVTLSCEQNLNHDAMYWYRQDPGQGLRLIYYSQIVNDFQKGDIAEGYSVSREKKESFPLTVTSAQKNPTAFYLCASKQGNQPQHFGDGTRLSIL.

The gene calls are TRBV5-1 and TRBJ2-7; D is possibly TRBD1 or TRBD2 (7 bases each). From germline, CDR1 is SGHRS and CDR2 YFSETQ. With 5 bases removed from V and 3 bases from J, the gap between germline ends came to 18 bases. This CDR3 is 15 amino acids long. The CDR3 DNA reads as TGCGCCAGCAGGGGGGGAGGGACAGCCGACTACGAGCAGTACTTC. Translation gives CASRGGGTADYEQYF. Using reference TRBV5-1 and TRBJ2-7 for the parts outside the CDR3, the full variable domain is KAGVTQTPRYLIKTRGQQVTLSCSPISGHRSVSWYQQTPGQGLQFLFEYFSETQRNKGNFPGRFSGRQFSNSRSEMNVSTLELGDSALYLCASRGGGTADYEQYFGPGTRLTVT.

The DNA of the CDR3 is TGTGCCTCCGCCCGGCGGGGGATCCAGGGGATCGGCTATGGCTACACCTTC. This sequence encodes CASARRGIQGIGYGYTF. The genes are TRBV30 and TRBJ1-2; a weak D match, TRBD1 (6 bases). CDR1 and CDR2 (germline): GTSNPN, SVGIG (reference sequence). The V end was cut by 7 bases, the J end by 4 bases, with 28 bases between. The CDR3 runs to 17 residues.

CDR3 sequence: CASSSYIGGSTDTQYF. Written as DNA, the CDR3 is TGCGCCAGCAGCTCGTATATCGGGGGGAGCACAGATACGCAGTATTTT. The chain recombines TRBV5-1 with TRBJ2-3; 7 nucleotides line up with TRBD2. With V trimmed by 3 bases and J by 0 bases, 7 bases remained unmatched. CDR1 is SGHRS, CDR2 YFSETQ, per germline. This CDR3 region has 16 residues.

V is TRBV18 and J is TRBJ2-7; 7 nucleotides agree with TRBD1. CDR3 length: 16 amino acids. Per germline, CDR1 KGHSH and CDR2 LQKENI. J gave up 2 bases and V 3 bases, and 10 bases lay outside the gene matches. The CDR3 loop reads CASSPPIGTETYEQYF. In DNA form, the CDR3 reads TGTGCCAGCTCACCCCCGATCGGGACAGAGACCTACGAGCAGTACTTC.

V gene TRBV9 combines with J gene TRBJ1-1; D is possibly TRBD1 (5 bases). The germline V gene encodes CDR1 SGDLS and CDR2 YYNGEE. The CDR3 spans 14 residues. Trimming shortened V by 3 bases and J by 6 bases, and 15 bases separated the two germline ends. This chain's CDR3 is CASSAGPGVPEAFF. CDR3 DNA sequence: TGTGCCAGCAGCGCCGGCCCGGGGGTCCCTGAAGCTTTCTTT.

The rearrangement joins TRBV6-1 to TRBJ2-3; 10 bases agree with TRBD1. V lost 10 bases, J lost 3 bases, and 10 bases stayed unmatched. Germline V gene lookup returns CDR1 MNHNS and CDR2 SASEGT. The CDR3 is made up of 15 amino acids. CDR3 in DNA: TGTGCCACCCGGGACAGGGGTTTCCTAACAGATACGCAGTATTTT. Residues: CATRDRGFLTDTQYF.

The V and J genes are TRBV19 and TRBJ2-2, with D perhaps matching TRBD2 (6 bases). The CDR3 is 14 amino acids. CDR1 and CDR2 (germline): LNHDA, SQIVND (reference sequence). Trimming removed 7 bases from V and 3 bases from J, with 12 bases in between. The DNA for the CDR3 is TGTGCCAGTATGGTGGGAGGCTACACCGGGGAGCTGTTTTTT. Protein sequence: CASMVGGYTGELFF. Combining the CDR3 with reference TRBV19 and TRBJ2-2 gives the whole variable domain DGGITQSPKYLFRKEGQNVTLSCEQNLNHDAMYWYRQDPGQGLRLIYYSQIVNDFQKGDIAEGYSVSREKKESFPLTVTSAQKNPTAFYLCASMVGGYTGELFFGEGSRLTVL.

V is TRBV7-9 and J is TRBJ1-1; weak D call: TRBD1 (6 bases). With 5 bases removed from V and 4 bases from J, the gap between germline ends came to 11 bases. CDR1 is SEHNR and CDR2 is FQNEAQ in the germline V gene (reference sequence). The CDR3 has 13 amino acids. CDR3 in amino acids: CASSPPGATEAFF. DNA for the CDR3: TGTGCCAGCAGCCCCCCAGGGGCCACTGAAGCTTTCTTT.

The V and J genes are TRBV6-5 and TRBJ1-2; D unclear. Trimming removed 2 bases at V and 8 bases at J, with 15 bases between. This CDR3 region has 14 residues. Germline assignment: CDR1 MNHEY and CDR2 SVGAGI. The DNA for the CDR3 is TGTGCCAGCAGTTACGATGGGAATTCTGGGGGCTACACCTTC. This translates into CASSYDGNSGGYTF.

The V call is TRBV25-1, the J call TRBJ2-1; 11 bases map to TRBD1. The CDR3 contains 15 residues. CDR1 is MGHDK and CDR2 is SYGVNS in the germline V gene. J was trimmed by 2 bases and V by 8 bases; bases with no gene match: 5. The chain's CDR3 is CASREGQGAYNEQFF. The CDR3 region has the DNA TGTGCCAGCCGGGAGGGACAGGGGGCCTACAATGAGCAGTTCTTC. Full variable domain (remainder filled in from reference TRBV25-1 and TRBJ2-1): EADIYQTPRYLVIGTGKKITLECSQTMGHDKMYWYQQDPGMELHLIHYSYGVNSTEKGDLSSESTVSRIRTEHFPLTLESARPSHTSQYLCASREGQGAYNEQFFGPGTRLTVL.

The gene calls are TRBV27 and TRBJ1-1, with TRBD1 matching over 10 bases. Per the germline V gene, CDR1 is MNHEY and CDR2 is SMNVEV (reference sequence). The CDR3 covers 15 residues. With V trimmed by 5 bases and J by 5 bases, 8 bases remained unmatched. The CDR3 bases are TGTGCCAGCAGTCCACGACAGGGGGCGCTTACTGAAGCTTTCTTT. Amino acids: CASSPRQGALTEAFF.

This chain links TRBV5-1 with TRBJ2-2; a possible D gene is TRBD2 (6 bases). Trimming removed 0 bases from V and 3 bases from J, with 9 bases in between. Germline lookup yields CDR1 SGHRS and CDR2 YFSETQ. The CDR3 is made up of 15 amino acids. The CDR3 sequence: CASSLGTTYTGELFF. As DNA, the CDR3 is TGCGCCAGCAGCTTGGGGACTACCTACACCGGGGAGCTGTTTTTT.

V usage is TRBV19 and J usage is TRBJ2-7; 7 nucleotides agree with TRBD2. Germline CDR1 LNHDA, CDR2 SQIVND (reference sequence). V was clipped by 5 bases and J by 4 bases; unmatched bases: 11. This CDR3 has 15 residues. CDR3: CASSPTGTNAYEQYF. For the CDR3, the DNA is TGTGCCAGTAGTCCCACCGGGACTAACGCGTACGAGCAGTACTTC.

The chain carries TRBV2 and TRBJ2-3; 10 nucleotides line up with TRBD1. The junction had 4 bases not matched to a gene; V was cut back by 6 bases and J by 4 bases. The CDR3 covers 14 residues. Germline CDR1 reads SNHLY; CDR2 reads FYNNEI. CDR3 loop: CASRRDRGSDTQYF. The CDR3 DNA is TGTGCCAGCAGAAGGGACAGGGGTTCAGATACGCAGTATTTT.

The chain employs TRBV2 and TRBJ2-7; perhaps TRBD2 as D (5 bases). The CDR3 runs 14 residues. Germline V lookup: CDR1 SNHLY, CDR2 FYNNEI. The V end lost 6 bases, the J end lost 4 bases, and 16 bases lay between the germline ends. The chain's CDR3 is CASSRGLGNYEQYF. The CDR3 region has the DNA TGTGCCAGCAGCCGAGGGCTAGGGAATTACGAGCAGTACTTC. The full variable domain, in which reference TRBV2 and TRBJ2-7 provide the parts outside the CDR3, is EPEVTQTPSHQVTQMGQEVILRCVPISNHLYFYWYRQILGQKVEFLVSFYNNEISEKSEIFDDQFSVERPDGSNFTLKIRSTKLEDSAMYFCASSRGLGNYEQYFGPGTRLTVT.

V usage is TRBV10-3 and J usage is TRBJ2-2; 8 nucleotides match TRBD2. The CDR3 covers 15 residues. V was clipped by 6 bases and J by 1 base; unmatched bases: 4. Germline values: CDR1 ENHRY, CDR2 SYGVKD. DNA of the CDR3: TGTGCCATCAGGTCCGGGACTAGGAACACCGGGGAGCTGTTTTTT. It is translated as CAIRSGTRNTGELFF.

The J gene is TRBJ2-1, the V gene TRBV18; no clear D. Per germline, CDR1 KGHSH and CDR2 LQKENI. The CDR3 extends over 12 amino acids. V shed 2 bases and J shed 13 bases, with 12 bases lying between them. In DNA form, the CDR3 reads TGTGCCAGCTCACCAAGCGACGAGCGACAGTTCTTC. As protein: CASSPSDERQFF.

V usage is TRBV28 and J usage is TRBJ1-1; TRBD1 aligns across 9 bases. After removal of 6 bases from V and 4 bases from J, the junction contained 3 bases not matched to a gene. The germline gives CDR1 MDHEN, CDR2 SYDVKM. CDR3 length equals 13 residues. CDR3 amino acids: CASRGTGSTEAFF. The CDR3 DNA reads TGTGCCAGCAGGGGGACAGGGAGCACTGAAGCTTTCTTT.

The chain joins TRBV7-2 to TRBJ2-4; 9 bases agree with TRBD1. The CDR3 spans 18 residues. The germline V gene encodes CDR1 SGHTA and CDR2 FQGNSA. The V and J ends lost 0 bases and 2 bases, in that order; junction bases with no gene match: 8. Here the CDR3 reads CASSLAGTGMVTKNIQYF. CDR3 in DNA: TGTGCCAGCAGCTTAGCGGGGACAGGGATGGTGACCAAAAACATTCAGTACTTC.

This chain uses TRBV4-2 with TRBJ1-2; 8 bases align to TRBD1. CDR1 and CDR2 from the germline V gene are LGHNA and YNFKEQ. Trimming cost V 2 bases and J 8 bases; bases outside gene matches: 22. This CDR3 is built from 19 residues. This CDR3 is CASSQPLRGTGDLAGGYTF. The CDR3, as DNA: TGTGCCAGCAGCCAACCTCTCCGGGGGACAGGAGACCTAGCGGGAGGCTACACCTTC.

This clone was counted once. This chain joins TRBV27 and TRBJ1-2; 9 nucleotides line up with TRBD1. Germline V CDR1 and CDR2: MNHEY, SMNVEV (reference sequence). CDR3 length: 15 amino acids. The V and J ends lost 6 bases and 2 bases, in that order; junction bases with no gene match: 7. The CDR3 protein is CASSAGQGRNYGYTF. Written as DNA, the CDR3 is TGTGCCAGCAGCGCCGGACAGGGGAGGAACTATGGCTACACCTTC.

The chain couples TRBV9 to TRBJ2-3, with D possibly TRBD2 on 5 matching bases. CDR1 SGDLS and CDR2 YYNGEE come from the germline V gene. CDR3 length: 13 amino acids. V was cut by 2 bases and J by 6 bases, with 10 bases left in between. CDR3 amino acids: CASSVEGWDTQYF. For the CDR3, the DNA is TGTGCCAGCAGCGTTGAGGGTTGGGATACGCAGTATTTT.

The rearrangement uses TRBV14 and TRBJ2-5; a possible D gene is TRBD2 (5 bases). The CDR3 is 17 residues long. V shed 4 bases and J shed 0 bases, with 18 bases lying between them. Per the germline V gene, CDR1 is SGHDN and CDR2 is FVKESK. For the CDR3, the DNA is TGTGCCAGCAGCCGCCTGGGAGTTACAGTCAACCAAGAGACCCAGTACTTC. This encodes CASSRLGVTVNQETQYF.

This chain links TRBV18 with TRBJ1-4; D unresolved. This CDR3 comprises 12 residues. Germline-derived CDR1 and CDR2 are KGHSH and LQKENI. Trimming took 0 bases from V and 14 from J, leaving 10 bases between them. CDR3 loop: CASSPPSGPLFF. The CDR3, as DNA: TGTGCCAGCTCACCACCCTCAGGTCCCCTGTTTTTT.